These 26 T cell receptor beta chains originate from one sample sequenced in a study of control samples from healthy donors and cancer patients. The assay was immunoSEQ multiplex PCR, and TCRdb's table has in-frame clones only and misses some. The sample has approximately 85,000 clones, about 89% seen once; the top ten hold 7.5% to 9%. The sample taken for sequencing was blood. The receptors shown here come from a woman in her sixties in good health.

V gene TRBV5-1 combines with J gene TRBJ2-3, with a tentative D call TRBD1 (5 bases). The CDR3 runs to 13 residues. Germline CDR1 SGHRS, CDR2 YFSETQ. The germline V and J ends were trimmed by 4 bases and 1 base, with 7 bases remaining between them. DNA of the CDR3: TGCGCCAGCAGCACAGGAGGCACAGATACGCAGTATTTT. Its translation: CASSTGGTDTQYF.

The chain employs TRBV2 and TRBJ2-3, with D perhaps matching TRBD2 (7 bases). CDR1 and CDR2 (germline): SNHLY, FYNNEI. Deletions cut 8 bases from V and 5 bases from J, with 17 bases between. There are 14 residues in the CDR3. CDR3 residues: CASRSGGYGDTQYF. The CDR3 DNA sequence: TGTGCCAGCCGCTCGGGGGGCTATGGAGATACGCAGTATTTT.

The genes are TRBV6-2 or TRBV6-3 and TRBJ2-7, with unresolved D. There are 11 residues in the CDR3. The V and J ends lost 5 bases and 7 bases respectively, with 9 bases between them. Germline loops: CDR1 MNHEY, CDR2 SVGEGT. The CDR3 region has the DNA TGTGCCAGCAGTACCATAGTTGAGCAGTACTTC. It translates to CASSTIVEQYF.

The chain joins TRBV28 to TRBJ2-7; D possibly corresponds to TRBD2 (6 bases). This CDR3 is 15 amino acids long. Between the trimmed V and J ends, which lost 6 bases and 6 bases, there was a span of 21 bases. Germline-derived CDR1 and CDR2 are MDHEN and SYDVKM. The CDR3 here is CASRPPGVPRGEQYF. The CDR3 bases are TGTGCCAGCAGGCCCCCGGGAGTACCACGGGGCGAGCAGTACTTC.

The chain recombines TRBV24-1 with TRBJ2-4, with D possibly matching TRBD2 (7 bases). V gave up 5 bases and J gave up 8 bases, with 18 bases separating them. The CDR3 spans 15 residues. CDR1 and CDR2 from the germline V gene are KGHDR and SFDVKD. CDR3 sequence (DNA): TGTGCCACCAGTGGCACCGGGGAGGGGGGCGACATTCAGTACTTC. The encoded protein is CATSGTGEGGDIQYF.

The sample holds one count of this clone. The chain carries TRBV6-2 or TRBV6-3 and TRBJ2-5; TRBD1 is a possible D gene (6 bases). V was shortened by 0 bases and J by 7 bases, with 12 bases between the two germline ends. The germline V gene encodes CDR1 MNHEY and CDR2 SVGEGT. This CDR3 region has 14 residues. CDR3 region: CASSYSGAPWTQYF. In nucleotides, the CDR3 is TGTGCCAGCAGTTACTCGGGGGCTCCGTGGACCCAGTACTTC.

The gene calls are TRBV29-1 and TRBJ1-2; maybe TRBD1 (5 bases). The CDR3 length is 13 residues. CDR1 and CDR2 (germline): SQVTM, ANQGSEA. V was cut by 6 bases and J by 8 bases, with 19 bases left in between. CDR3 sequence (DNA): TGCAGCGTGGGCGTGGGGGGAAGGGACGGCTACACCTTC. This sequence encodes CSVGVGGRDGYTF.

The rearrangement links TRBV7-9 to TRBJ2-6; D is unclear. Looked up from germline, CDR1 is SEHNR and CDR2 is FQNEAQ (reference sequence). This CDR3 contains 16 residues. V was pared by 0 bases and J by 0 bases, with 6 bases between. The CDR3 spells CASSLALGSGANVLTF. DNA of the CDR3: TGTGCCAGCAGCTTAGCGCTTGGCTCTGGGGCCAACGTCCTGACTTTC.

This clone was seen only once. The chain has TRBV28 and TRBJ2-7; possibly TRBD1 or TRBD2 for D (5 bases each). V was cut by 6 bases and J by 2 bases, with 17 bases left in between. This CDR3 is built from 15 residues. Germline values: CDR1 MDHEN, CDR2 SYDVKM. The DNA for the CDR3 is TGTGCCAGCAGGCCGAGAGGGGTTCCTCCCTACGAGCAGTACTTC. Protein sequence: CASRPRGVPPYEQYF.

The chain is built from TRBV14 and TRBJ1-1; D gene uncertain. V lost 0 bases, J lost 3 bases, and 5 bases lay in between. The germline V gene encodes CDR1 SGHDN and CDR2 FVKESK. CDR3 length: 13 amino acids. The CDR3 coding sequence is TGTGCCAGCAGCCAAGACATTTACACTGAAGCTTTCTTT. Protein: CASSQDIYTEAFF.

The chain is built from TRBV7-2 and TRBJ1-2, with 9 bases matching TRBD1. This CDR3 contains 14 residues. Trimming took 4 bases from V and 2 from J; bases not matched to a gene: 2. CDR1 is SGHTA, CDR2 FQGNSA, per germline. As DNA, the CDR3 is TGTGCCAGCAGCTACGACAGGGGGAACTATGGCTACACCTTC. Its translation is CASSYDRGNYGYTF. Supplemented by reference TRBV7-2 and TRBJ1-2, the full variable domain reads GAGVSQSPSNKVTEKGKDVELRCDPISGHTALYWYRQSLGQGLEFLIYFQGNSAPDKSGLPSDRFSAERTGGSVSTLTIQRTQQEDSAVYLCASSYDRGNYGYTFGSGTRLTVV.

This clone was seen just once. Other nucleotide sequences from this sample produce the same CDR3. The chain combines TRBV12-3 or TRBV12-4 with TRBJ2-1; D gene uncertain. With 0 bases removed from V and 10 bases from J, the gap between germline ends came to 4 bases. This CDR3 has 11 residues. CDR3 in amino acids: CASSLAGEQFF. CDR3 DNA sequence: TGTGCCAGCAGTTTAGCCGGAGAGCAGTTCTTC.

This clone was observed a few times. The V call is TRBV4-2, the J call TRBJ2-1; no firm D call. This CDR3 is built from 14 residues. Trimming left V 0 bases short and J 4 bases short, with 7 bases between. Looked up from germline, CDR1 is LGHNA and CDR2 is YNFKEQ. The DNA for the CDR3 is TGTGCCAGCAGCCAAGATGTCTCATACAATGAGCAGTTCTTC. It translates to CASSQDVSYNEQFF.

V is TRBV6-1 and J is TRBJ2-1; D unclear. Germline V gene lookup returns CDR1 MNHNS and CDR2 SASEGT. This CDR3 is built from 16 residues. The V end was cut by 3 bases, the J end by 3 bases, with 15 bases between. CDR3 sequence reads: CASSDSGVRVYNEQFF. The CDR3 coding sequence is TGTGCCAGCAGTGACAGTGGGGTTCGGGTCTACAATGAGCAGTTCTTC.

The V gene is TRBV6-5, the J gene TRBJ2-5, with D perhaps matching TRBD1 (5 bases). The V end lost 5 bases, the J end lost 6 bases, and 10 bases lay between the germline ends. Germline V lookup: CDR1 MNHEY, CDR2 SVGAGI. This CDR3 is built from 12 residues. Here the CDR3 reads CASSPGYQTQYF. In nucleotides, the CDR3 is TGTGCCAGCAGTCCAGGGTACCAGACCCAGTACTTC.

The chain uses TRBV29-1 and TRBJ1-5, with D possibly being TRBD1 (5 bases). The V end lost 7 bases, the J end lost 6 bases, and 16 bases lay between the germline ends. CDR1 and CDR2 from the germline V gene are SQVTM and ANQGSEA. The CDR3 covers 13 residues. The CDR3 nucleotides read TGCAGCGCCCCCCCATCGGGGCGTCAGCCCCAGCATTTT. Encoded protein: CSAPPSGRQPQHF.

In its sample, this clone was seen once. The chain joins TRBV4-2 to TRBJ1-1; 7 bases are a match to TRBD1. Germline assignment: CDR1 LGHNA and CDR2 YNFKEQ. V shed 0 bases, J shed 0 bases, and the junction held 4 bases outside the gene matches. The CDR3 sequence is 16 residues long. This chain's CDR3 is CASSQDWTGVNTEAFF. The DNA of the CDR3 is TGTGCCAGCAGCCAAGACTGGACAGGTGTGAACACTGAAGCTTTCTTT.

The V gene is TRBV5-4, the J gene TRBJ2-3, with TRBD2 matching 14 bases. The V gene's germline CDR1 is SGHNT and CDR2 YYREEE (reference sequence). This CDR3 comprises 16 residues. V was pared by 3 bases and J by 4 bases, with 4 bases of the junction left unmatched. The CDR3 is CASSWGLAGVADTQYF. The CDR3 region has the DNA TGTGCCAGCAGCTGGGGACTAGCGGGAGTGGCAGATACGCAGTATTTT.

The CDR3 is CASSEKGTYEQYF. The CDR3 nucleotides are TGTGCCAGCAGTGAAAAGGGAACCTACGAGCAGTACTTC. This rearrangement joins TRBV25-1 to TRBJ2-7, with D unclear. The CDR3 consists of 13 residues. With 2 bases removed from V and 2 bases from J, the gap between germline ends came to 7 bases. CDR1 and CDR2 from the germline V gene are MGHDK and SYGVNS.

CDR3 in DNA: TGTGCCAGTAGTCCGGTCGGTGTAAGGTTGGGCCAAGAGACCCAGTACTTC. This encodes CASSPVGVRLGQETQYF. The V and J genes are TRBV19 and TRBJ2-5; D gene unclear. The CDR3 extends over 17 amino acids. Trimming stripped 5 bases from V and 1 base from J, with 20 bases between. Germline CDR1 reads LNHDA; CDR2 reads SQIVND (reference sequence).

This clone is a singleton in its sample. CDR3 sequence (DNA): TGTGCCAGCAGTGAAGGTGGCTGGGGAGGGGATACGCAGTATTTT. As protein: CASSEGGWGGDTQYF. The V call is TRBV6-1, the J call TRBJ2-3; the match to TRBD2 covers 7 bases. Germline V lookup: CDR1 MNHNS, CDR2 SASEGT. The CDR3 sequence is 15 residues long. V lost 1 base and J lost 6; bases outside the gene matches: 7.

This rearrangement joins TRBV27 to TRBJ2-5; D may match TRBD1 or TRBD2 (5 bases each). The CDR3 consists of 15 residues. V lost 4 bases, J lost 5 bases, and 17 bases lay in between. Germline-derived CDR1 and CDR2 are MNHEY and SMNVEV (reference sequence). CDR3 sequence: CASSSQDPGRETQYF. CDR3 in DNA: TGTGCCAGCAGTTCACAGGACCCGGGACGGGAGACCCAGTACTTC.

The chain recombines TRBV7-2 with TRBJ2-1, with TRBD2 matching 12 bases. The ends lost 4 bases at V and 6 bases at J; junction bases unmatched: 7. In germline, CDR1 is SGHTA, CDR2 FQGNSA. The CDR3 contains 16 residues. The CDR3 DNA reads TGTGCCAGCAGCTCCCGACTAGCGGGAGTCCCCAATGAGCAGTTCTTC. Encoded protein: CASSSRLAGVPNEQFF.

CDR3 nucleotide sequence: TGTGCCAGCAGGGGGGGACAGGCCTCCTACGAGCAGTACTTC. It translates to CASRGGQASYEQYF. The chain combines TRBV7-9 with TRBJ2-7, with TRBD1 identical over 8 bases. V was pared by 6 bases and J by 0 bases, with 4 bases of the junction left unmatched. This CDR3 region has 14 residues. CDR1 and CDR2 (germline): SEHNR, FQNEAQ (reference sequence).

The rearrangement joins TRBV11-2 to TRBJ2-3; 8 positions agree with TRBD2. The germline V gene encodes CDR1 SGHAT and CDR2 FQNNGV. This CDR3 region has 17 residues. Trimming took 7 bases from V and 3 from J; bases not matched to a gene: 15. In DNA, the CDR3 is TGTGCCAGCACCTCGGTGCGGGGACTAGTATTAACAGATACGCAGTATTTT. This gives the protein CASTSVRGLVLTDTQYF.

The chain couples TRBV2 to TRBJ2-7; the D is unclear. In germline, CDR1 is SNHLY, CDR2 FYNNEI. Trimming removed 6 bases from V and 2 bases from J, with 11 bases in between. This CDR3 contains 13 residues. Here the CDR3 DNA reads TGTGCCAGCAGGACGGACGGACCCTACGAGCAGTACTTC. It specifies CASRTDGPYEQYF.